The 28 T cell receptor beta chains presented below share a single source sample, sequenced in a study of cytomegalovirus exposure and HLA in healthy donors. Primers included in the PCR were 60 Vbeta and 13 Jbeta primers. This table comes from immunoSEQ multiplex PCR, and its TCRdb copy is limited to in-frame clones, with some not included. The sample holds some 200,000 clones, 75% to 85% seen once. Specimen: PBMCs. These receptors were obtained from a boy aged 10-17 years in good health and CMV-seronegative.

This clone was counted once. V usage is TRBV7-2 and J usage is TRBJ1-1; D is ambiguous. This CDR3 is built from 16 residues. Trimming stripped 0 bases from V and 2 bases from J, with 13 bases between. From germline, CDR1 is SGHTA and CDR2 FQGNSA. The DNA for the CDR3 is TGTGCCAGCAGCTTAGCGAAGTGGCAGGCCAACACTGAAGCTTTCTTT. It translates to CASSLAKWQANTEAFF.

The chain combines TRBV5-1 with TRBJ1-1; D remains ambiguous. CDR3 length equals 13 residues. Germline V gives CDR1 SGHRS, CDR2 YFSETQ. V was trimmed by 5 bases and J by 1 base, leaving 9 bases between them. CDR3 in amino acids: CASRITENTEAFF. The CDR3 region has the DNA TGCGCCAGCAGAATCACAGAGAACACTGAAGCTTTCTTT.

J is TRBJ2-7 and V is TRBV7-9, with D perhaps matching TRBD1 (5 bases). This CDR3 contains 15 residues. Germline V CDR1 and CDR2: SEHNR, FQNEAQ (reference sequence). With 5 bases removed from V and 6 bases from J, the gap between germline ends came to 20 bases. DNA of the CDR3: TGTGCCAGCAGCCCTGGTGGTCAGGGCTTGAGCGAGCAGTACTTC. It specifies CASSPGGQGLSEQYF.

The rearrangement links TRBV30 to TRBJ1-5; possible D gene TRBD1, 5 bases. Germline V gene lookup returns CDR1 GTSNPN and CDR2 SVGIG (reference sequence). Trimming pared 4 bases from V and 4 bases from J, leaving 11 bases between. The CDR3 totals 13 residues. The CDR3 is CAWTQGNNQPQHF. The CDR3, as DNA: TGTGCCTGGACCCAGGGCAATAATCAGCCCCAGCATTTT.

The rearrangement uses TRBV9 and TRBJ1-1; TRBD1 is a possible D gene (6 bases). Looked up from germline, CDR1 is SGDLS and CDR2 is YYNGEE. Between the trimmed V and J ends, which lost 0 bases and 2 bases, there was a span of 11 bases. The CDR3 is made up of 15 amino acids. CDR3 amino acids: CASSVGAGDNTEAFF. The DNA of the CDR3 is TGTGCCAGCAGCGTAGGGGCAGGGGACAACACTGAAGCTTTCTTT.

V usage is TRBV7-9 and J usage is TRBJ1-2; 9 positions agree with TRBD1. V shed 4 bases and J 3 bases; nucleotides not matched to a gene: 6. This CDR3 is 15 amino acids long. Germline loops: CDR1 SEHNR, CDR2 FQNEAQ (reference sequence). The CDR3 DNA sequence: TGTGCCAGCAGCTCGGGACAGGGCGATTACTATGGCTACACCTTC. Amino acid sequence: CASSSGQGDYYGYTF.

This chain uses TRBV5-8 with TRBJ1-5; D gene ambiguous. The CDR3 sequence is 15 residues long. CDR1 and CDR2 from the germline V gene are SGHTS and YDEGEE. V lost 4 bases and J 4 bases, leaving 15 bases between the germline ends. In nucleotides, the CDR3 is TGTGCCAGCAGCCCAACTGTTAATCCTAATCAGCCCCAGCATTTT. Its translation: CASSPTVNPNQPQHF.

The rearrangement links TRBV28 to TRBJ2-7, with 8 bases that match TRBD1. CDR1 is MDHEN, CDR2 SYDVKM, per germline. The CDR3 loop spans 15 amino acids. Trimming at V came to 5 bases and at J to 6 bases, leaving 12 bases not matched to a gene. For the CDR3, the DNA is TGTGCCAGCAGTACGCTACAGGGGGGAAGGAGCGAGCAGTACTTC. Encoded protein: CASSTLQGGRSEQYF. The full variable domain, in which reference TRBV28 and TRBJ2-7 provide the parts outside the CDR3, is DVKVTQSSRYLVKRTGEKVFLECVQDMDHENMFWYRQDPGLGLRLIYFSYDVKMKEKGDIPEGYSVSREKKERFSLILESASTNQTSMYLCASSTLQGGRSEQYFGPGTRLTVT.

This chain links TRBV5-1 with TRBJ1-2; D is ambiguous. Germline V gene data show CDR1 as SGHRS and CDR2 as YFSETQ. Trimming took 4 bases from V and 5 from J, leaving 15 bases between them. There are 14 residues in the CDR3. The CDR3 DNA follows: TGCGCCAGCAGCCCCAAAGGGAGCGATTATGGCTACACCTTC. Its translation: CASSPKGSDYGYTF.

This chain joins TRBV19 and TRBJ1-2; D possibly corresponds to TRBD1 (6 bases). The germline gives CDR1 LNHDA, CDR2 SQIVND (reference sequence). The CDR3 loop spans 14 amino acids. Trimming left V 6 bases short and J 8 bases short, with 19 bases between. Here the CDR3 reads CASSPELQGKGYTF. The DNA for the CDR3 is TGTGCCAGTAGCCCCGAGCTTCAGGGGAAAGGCTACACCTTC.

The CDR3 spells CASSFRTELNYGYTF. CDR3 bases: TGTGCCAGCAGCTTTCGGACAGAGCTCAACTATGGCTACACCTTC. This chain connects TRBV7-6 to TRBJ1-2; TRBD1 might be the D (6 bases). Trimming took 3 bases from V and 2 from J, leaving 13 bases between them. The CDR3 is made up of 15 amino acids. The germline CDR1 and CDR2 sequences are SGHVS and FNYEAQ. The full variable domain, rest sourced from reference TRBV7-6 and TRBJ1-2, is GAGVSQSPRYKVTKRGQDVALRCDPISGHVSLYWYRQALGQGPEFLTYFNYEAQQDKSGLPNDRFSAERPEGSISTLTIQRTEQRDSAMYRCASSFRTELNYGYTFGSGTRLTVV.

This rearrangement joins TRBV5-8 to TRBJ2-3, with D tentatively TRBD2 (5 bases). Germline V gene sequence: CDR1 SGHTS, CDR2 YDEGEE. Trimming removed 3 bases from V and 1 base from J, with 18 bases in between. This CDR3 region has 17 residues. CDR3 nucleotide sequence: TGTGCCAGCAGCTGGATTCCGATTGGGCGGGGCACAGATACGCAGTATTTT. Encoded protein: CASSWIPIGRGTDTQYF.

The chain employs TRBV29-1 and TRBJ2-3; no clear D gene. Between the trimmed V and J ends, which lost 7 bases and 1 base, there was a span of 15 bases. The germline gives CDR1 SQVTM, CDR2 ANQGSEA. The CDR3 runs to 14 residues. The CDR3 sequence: CSAPLQSGTDTQYF. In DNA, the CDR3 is TGCAGCGCACCCCTGCAAAGCGGCACAGATACGCAGTATTTT.

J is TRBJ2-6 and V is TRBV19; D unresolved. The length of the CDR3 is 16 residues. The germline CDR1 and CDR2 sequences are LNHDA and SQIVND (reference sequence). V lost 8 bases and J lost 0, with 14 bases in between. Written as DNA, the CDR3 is TGTGCCAGTCGGTCTCAGGCAAGCTCTGGGGCCAACGTCCTGACTTTC. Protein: CASRSQASSGANVLTF.

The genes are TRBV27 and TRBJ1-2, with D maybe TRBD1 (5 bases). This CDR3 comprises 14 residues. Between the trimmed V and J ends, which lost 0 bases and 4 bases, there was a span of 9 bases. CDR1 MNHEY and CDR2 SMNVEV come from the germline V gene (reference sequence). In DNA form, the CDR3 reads TGTGCCAGCAGTTTATCAGGGGCCCTCTATGGCTACACCTTC. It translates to CASSLSGALYGYTF.

In DNA form, the CDR3 reads TGCAGCGTACCACCCCCCAAGGGGCGCATGATTAGGACTGAAGCTTTCTTT. Encoded protein: CSVPPPKGRMIRTEAFF. The chain uses TRBV29-1 and TRBJ1-1, with D possibly being TRBD1 (5 bases). The CDR3 contains 17 residues. Trimming removed 6 bases from V and 5 bases from J, with 28 bases in between. Per the germline V gene, CDR1 is SQVTM and CDR2 is ANQGSEA.

CDR3 residues: CASSPWWDKGGYGYTF. In DNA, the CDR3 is TGTGCCAGCAGCCCTTGGTGGGACAAAGGTGGCTATGGCTACACCTTC. The chain has TRBV5-4 and TRBJ1-2; maybe TRBD1 (6 bases). The CDR3 has 16 amino acids. Germline-derived CDR1 and CDR2 are SGHNT and YYREEE (reference sequence). V was trimmed by 4 bases and J by 4 bases, leaving 20 bases between them.

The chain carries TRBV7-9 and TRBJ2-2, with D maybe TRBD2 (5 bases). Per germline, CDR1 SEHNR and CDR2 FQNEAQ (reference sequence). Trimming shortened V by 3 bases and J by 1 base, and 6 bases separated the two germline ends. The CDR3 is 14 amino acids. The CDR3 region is CASSFAGNTGELFF. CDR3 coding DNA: TGTGCCAGCAGCTTCGCGGGGAACACCGGGGAGCTGTTTTTT.

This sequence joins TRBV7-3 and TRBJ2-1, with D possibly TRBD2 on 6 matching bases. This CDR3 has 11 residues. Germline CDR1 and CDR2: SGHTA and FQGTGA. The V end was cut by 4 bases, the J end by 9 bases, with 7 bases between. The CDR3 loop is CASSSGGEQFF. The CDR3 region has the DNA TGTGCCAGCAGCTCCGGGGGTGAGCAGTTCTTC.

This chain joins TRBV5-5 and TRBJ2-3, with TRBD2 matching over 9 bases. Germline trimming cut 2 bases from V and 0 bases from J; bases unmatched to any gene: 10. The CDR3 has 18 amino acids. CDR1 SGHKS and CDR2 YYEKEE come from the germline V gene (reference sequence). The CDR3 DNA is TGTGCCAGCAGCTTTTTGGCTAGCGGGGACCAAAGCACAGATACGCAGTATTTT. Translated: CASSFLASGDQSTDTQYF.

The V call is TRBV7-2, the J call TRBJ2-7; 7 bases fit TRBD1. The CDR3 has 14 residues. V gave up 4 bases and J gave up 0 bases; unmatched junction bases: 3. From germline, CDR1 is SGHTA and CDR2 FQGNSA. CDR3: CASSSDRYSYEQYF. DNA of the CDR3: TGTGCCAGCAGCTCGGACAGGTACTCCTACGAGCAGTACTTC.

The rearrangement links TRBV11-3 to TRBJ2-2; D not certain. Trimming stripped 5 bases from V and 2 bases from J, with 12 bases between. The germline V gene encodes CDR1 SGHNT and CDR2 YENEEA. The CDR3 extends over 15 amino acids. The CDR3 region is CASSPLSSNTGELFF. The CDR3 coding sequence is TGTGCCAGCAGCCCCCTTAGCTCTAACACCGGGGAGCTGTTTTTT.

This chain's CDR3 is CASSLVVPGGAGANVLTF. In DNA form, the CDR3 reads TGTGCCAGCAGTTTGGTGGTCCCAGGGGGCGCTGGGGCCAACGTCCTGACTTTC. V gene TRBV27 combines with J gene TRBJ2-6; 8 bases are a match to TRBD1. Germline assignment: CDR1 MNHEY and CDR2 SMNVEV (reference sequence). With V trimmed by 3 bases and J by 2 bases, 9 bases remained unmatched. There are 18 residues in the CDR3.

The CDR3 DNA reads as TGTGCCAGTAGTACGGACAGGGGGAACACTGAAGCTTTCTTT. It is translated as CASSTDRGNTEAFF. This chain uses TRBV19 with TRBJ1-1, with TRBD1 identical over 9 bases. V lost 4 bases and J lost 1; bases outside the gene matches: 1. Germline CDR1 and CDR2: LNHDA and SQIVND (reference sequence). The CDR3 is made up of 14 amino acids.

The CDR3 region has the DNA TGTGCCAGTAGTATAAGACTTACTGGAAACACCATATATTTT. This translates into CASSIRLTGNTIYF. The V call is TRBV19, the J call TRBJ1-3, with D uncertain. Trimming pared 2 bases from V and 2 bases from J, leaving 7 bases between. In germline, CDR1 is LNHDA, CDR2 SQIVND (reference sequence). The CDR3 length is 14 residues.

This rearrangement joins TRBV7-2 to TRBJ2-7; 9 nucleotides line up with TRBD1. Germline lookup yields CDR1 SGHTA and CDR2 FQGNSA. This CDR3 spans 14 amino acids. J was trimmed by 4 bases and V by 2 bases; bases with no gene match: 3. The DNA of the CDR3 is TGTGCCAGCAGCTTATTACAGGGGGCTTACGAGCAGTACTTC. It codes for CASSLLQGAYEQYF.

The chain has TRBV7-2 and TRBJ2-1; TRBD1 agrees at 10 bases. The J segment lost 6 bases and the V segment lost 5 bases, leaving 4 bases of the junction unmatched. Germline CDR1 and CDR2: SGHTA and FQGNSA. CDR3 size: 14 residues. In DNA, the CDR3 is TGTGCCAGCAGCCGACAGGGGGCGGTCAATGAGCAGTTCTTC. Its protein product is CASSRQGAVNEQFF.

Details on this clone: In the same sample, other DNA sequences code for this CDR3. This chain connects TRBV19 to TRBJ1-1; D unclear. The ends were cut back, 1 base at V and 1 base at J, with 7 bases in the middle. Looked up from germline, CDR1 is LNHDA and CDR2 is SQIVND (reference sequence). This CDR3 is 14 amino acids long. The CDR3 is CASSIGTENTEAFF. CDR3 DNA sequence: TGTGCCAGTAGTATAGGTACAGAGAACACTGAAGCTTTCTTT. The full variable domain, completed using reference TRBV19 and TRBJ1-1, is DGGITQSPKYLFRKEGQNVTLSCEQNLNHDAMYWYRQDPGQGLRLIYYSQIVNDFQKGDIAEGYSVSREKKESFPLTVTSAQKNPTAFYLCASSIGTENTEAFFGQGTRLTVV.